This T cell receptor beta chain came from a study of shared clonotypes between healthy human individuals. Study-wide findings and caveats: The study drew on few donors, limiting represented genetic and exposure-history diversity. Sampling involved blood alone; tissue repertoires likely differ.

Per the original methods: Junction-only sequences produced by ImmunoSEQ had no quality scores, so filtering differed. TCRdb keeps only in-frame clones here, not all; method: immunoSEQ multiplex PCR. The V and J calls and the clone size are those of that table, but D and trimming were determined from the DNA. Here the sample spans roughly 2.1 million clones, roughly 91% being singletons. About this clone: As yet, its antigen is unknown.

Positively selected for CCR7, the CD45RO-negative cells used as naive CD8 cells excluded terminally differentiated effector memory CD45RA+ cells. The healthy adult donors were HIV-negative and reported no recent acute infections or vaccinations. This CDR3 has 14 amino acids. Germline loops: CDR1 GTSNPN, CDR2 SVGIG (reference sequence). Trimming removed 5 bases from V and 1 base from J, with 11 bases in between. The source material was naive CD8+ T cells from PBMCs. The chain is built from TRBV30 and TRBJ2-2; D is unresolved. The source is a man younger than 30 in good health. Some clones in this sample may be carry-over from other donors' samples. In DNA, the CDR3 is TGTGCCTGGGGGCCGTATCGGAACACCGGGGAGCTGTTTTTT. This encodes CAWGPYRNTGELFF. Variable domain in full (rest from reference TRBV30 and TRBJ2-2): SQTIHQWPATLVQPVGSPLSLECTVEGTSNPNLYWYRQAAGRGLQLLFYSVGIGQISSEVPQNLSASRPQDRQFILSSKKLLLSDSGFYLCAWGPYRNTGELFFGEGSRLTVL.